This entry is about one T cell receptor (beta chain). Per germline, CDR1 SGHNT and CDR2 YYREEE (reference sequence). V shed 2 bases, J shed 3 bases, and the junction held 8 bases outside the gene matches. The CDR3 extends over 15 amino acids. Participants spanned ages about 18 to 90 years and resided in over 20 US areas. In assigning cohorts, the study relied on participant-reported clinical history. Profiling relied on immunoSEQ multiplex PCR, and the TCRdb table lists in-frame clones only, not all of them. Of approximately 300,000 clones detected, 90% to 95% appear once; the ten largest clones hold roughly 3.9%. The data originate from a study of blood T cell repertoires in COVID-19.

This sequence joins TRBV5-4 and TRBJ2-7, with 7 bases matching TRBD2. The source material was PBMCs or T cells enriched from blood (not recorded which). The sequence derives from a woman in her twenties or thirties who had been exposed to COVID-19. As DNA, the CDR3 is TGTGCCAGCAGCTTTCCAGGGAGGGAGGACTACGAGCAGTACTTC. Translating gives CASSFPGREDYEQYF.